This paragraph reports one T cell receptor (beta chain). Its antigen remains unknown. The record originates from a study of cytomegalovirus exposure and HLA in healthy donors. The wider study: In an earlier analysis, around 100 million unique TCR beta sequences were found from about 190 million T cells. Study-wide results and limits: The authors later found TCR association rates varying by HLA locus, with DRB1 most and HLA-C fewest.

Both 60 Vbeta primers and 13 Jbeta primers went into the PCR. TCRdb's table, derived via immunoSEQ multiplex PCR, lists solely in-frame clones and lacks some. The data contain fewer than 150,000 clones, 60% to 85% of them seen just once; the ten biggest clones take up around 3%. This sequence originates from a woman aged 40 to 55 in good health and CMV-seropositive. Sequences were obtained from PBMCs.

CDR3 DNA sequence: TGTGCCAGCAGCCGTCTTTCGACGGGGAGCTCTGGAAACACCATATATTTT. Amino acid sequence: CASSRLSTGSSGNTIYF. The chain links TRBV13 to TRBJ1-3; D is unclear. The CDR3 extends over 17 amino acids. Trimming pared 5 bases from V and 0 bases from J, leaving 17 bases between. Germline V gene lookup returns CDR1 PRHDT and CDR2 FYEKMQ (reference sequence).